These 9 T cell receptor beta chains were sequenced from one sample in a study of identifying expanded T cells in peripheral blood. Sequencing used immunoSEQ multiplex PCR; TCRdb keeps in-frame clones, though not all of them. The data hold under 150,000 clones, with around 84% observed a single time. The specimen was blood. The receptors were sampled from a person aged 18 to 70 in good health.

The chain links TRBV12-5 to TRBJ1-3; D unclear. Germline CDR1 LGHNT, CDR2 FRNRAP. This CDR3 spans 13 amino acids. Trimming shortened V by 9 bases and J by 4 bases, and 13 bases separated the two germline ends. This CDR3 is CASDPPVGNTIYF. The CDR3 DNA sequence: TGTGCTAGCGACCCACCGGTAGGAAACACCATATATTTT.

The chain links TRBV19 to TRBJ2-1, with unresolved D. The germline CDR1 and CDR2 sequences are LNHDA and SQIVND (reference sequence). The CDR3 consists of 15 residues. The V end was cut by 3 bases, the J end by 0 bases, with 9 bases between. The CDR3 here is CASSMDVFSYNEQFF. DNA for the CDR3: TGTGCCAGTAGTATGGACGTCTTCTCCTACAATGAGCAGTTCTTC.

A few counts support this clone. The chain employs TRBV27 and TRBJ2-5; possible D gene TRBD2, 6 bases. The length of the CDR3 is 12 residues. V was clipped by 3 bases and J by 9 bases, with 11 bases between them. Germline assignment: CDR1 MNHEY and CDR2 SMNVEV (reference sequence). Here the CDR3 reads CASSFGGEAQYF. DNA for the CDR3: TGTGCCAGCAGTTTCGGTGGGGAGGCCCAGTACTTC.

V gene TRBV2 combines with J gene TRBJ2-3; 10 bases align to TRBD2. With V trimmed by 1 base and J by 4 bases, 5 bases remained unmatched. Germline CDR1 and CDR2: SNHLY and FYNNEI. The CDR3 extends over 16 amino acids. The CDR3 sequence: CASSEDKRGGADTQYF. The CDR3, as DNA: TGTGCCAGCAGTGAAGATAAGCGGGGGGGCGCAGATACGCAGTATTTT.

This clone was detected a few times. J is TRBJ1-6 and V is TRBV27; 8 bases align to TRBD1. From germline, CDR1 is MNHEY and CDR2 SMNVEV (reference sequence). Trimming removed 7 bases from V and 8 bases from J; junction bases left unmatched: 7. This CDR3 is 14 amino acids long. Here the CDR3 DNA reads TGTGCCAGCAATTCCGGGACAGGATATTCACCCCTCCACTTT. Encoded protein: CASNSGTGYSPLHF.

The chain is built from TRBV5-4 and TRBJ2-5; perhaps D is TRBD1 or TRBD2 (6 bases each). With 5 bases removed from V and 5 bases from J, the gap between germline ends came to 13 bases. Germline V CDR1 and CDR2: SGHNT, YYREEE (reference sequence). The CDR3 extends over 13 amino acids. The CDR3 coding sequence is TGTGCCAGCAGTGGAGGGGGTCGGGAGACCCAGTACTTC. Protein product: CASSGGGRETQYF. Full variable domain (remainder filled in from reference TRBV5-4 and TRBJ2-5): ETGVTQSPTHLIKTRGQQVTLRCSSQSGHNTVSWYQQALGQGPQFIFQYYREEENGRGNFPPRFSGLQFPNYSSELNVNALELDDSALYLCASSGGGRETQYFGPGTRLLVL.

The rearrangement uses TRBV5-1 and TRBJ2-4; 7 positions match TRBD2. J lost 0 bases, V lost 0 bases, and 18 bases had no gene match. CDR3 length: 21 amino acids. Germline V lookup: CDR1 SGHRS, CDR2 YFSETQ. Here the CDR3 DNA reads TGCGCCAGCAGCTTGGGGGTGGAAGCGGGGCGGAATTTCCTAGCCAAAAACATTCAGTACTTC. It is translated as CASSLGVEAGRNFLAKNIQYF.

The chain couples TRBV2 to TRBJ1-3; TRBD1 matches at 7 bases. V shed 8 bases, J shed 0 bases, and the junction held 7 bases outside the gene matches. The CDR3 spans 15 residues. The germline V gene has CDR1 SNHLY and CDR2 FYNNEI. The CDR3 DNA reads as TGTGCCAGCTGGACGGGACAGACCTCTGGAAACACCATATATTTT. It codes for CASWTGQTSGNTIYF.

This clone was observed at least ten times. The chain has TRBV12-5 and TRBJ1-5; D is unresolved. The CDR3 loop spans 14 amino acids. Germline-derived CDR1 and CDR2 are LGHNT and FRNRAP. V dropped 2 bases and J dropped 7 bases, with 12 bases sitting between them. The CDR3 reads CASGLTGAGQPQHF. For the CDR3, the DNA is TGTGCTAGTGGTTTGACTGGCGCGGGCCAGCCCCAGCATTTT.